These 13 T cell receptor beta chains share one sample of origin, sequenced in a study of T cells expressing NK-cell markers. One entry per CDR3 protein, without DNA, is what TCRdb gives after re-calling the 5' RACE reads. The table lists 300,000 to 450,000 distinct CDR3 sequences. The sequencing sample was made of blood T cells: a sorted CD56 or NKG2C T cell subset, CD4+ or CD8+ T cells, or bulk PBMC T cells (not recorded which). These receptors were taken from a man between 18 and 69 years old in good health.

This chain uses TRBV7-6 with TRBJ2-7; TCRdb names TRBD1, which stays unverified in the absence of DNA. The CDR3 totals 18 residues. Germline CDR1 SGHVS, CDR2 FNYEAQ. The CDR3 sequence: CASSLDLAQGVNPYEQYF.

The chain employs TRBV11-2 and TRBJ1-4. CDR3 length: 15 amino acids. Germline CDR1 and CDR2: SGHAT and FQNNGV. CDR3 residues: CASSPKRGSNEKLFF.

The chain couples TRBV24-1 to TRBJ2-1; the D call of TRBD2 rests on TCRdb alone, since no DNA is present to check it. Germline loops: CDR1 KGHDR, CDR2 SFDVKD. The CDR3 contains 14 residues. The CDR3 is CATSGLDGGNEQFF.

This chain joins TRBV12-3 or TRBV12-4 and TRBJ1-1. This CDR3 spans 15 amino acids. The chain's CDR3 is CASSSTSGFVTEAFF.

The CDR3 region is CASSLASMAGQGNEQFF. The chain is built from TRBV7-2 and TRBJ2-1; TCRdb's D call of TRBD1 is untestable without DNA. CDR1 SGHTA and CDR2 FQGNSA come from the germline V gene. This CDR3 comprises 17 residues. Full variable domain (remainder filled in from reference TRBV7-2 and TRBJ2-1): GAGVSQSPSNKVTEKGKDVELRCDPISGHTALYWYRQSLGQGLEFLIYFQGNSAPDKSGLPSDRFSAERTGGSVSTLTIQRTQQEDSAVYLCASSLASMAGQGNEQFFGPGTRLTVL.

The chain joins TRBV6-2 or TRBV6-3 to TRBJ1-6. Germline V CDR1 and CDR2: MNHEY, SVGEGT. This CDR3 is built from 12 residues. The CDR3 here is CASSNSHSPLHF.

The chain links TRBV27 to TRBJ2-5; TCRdb reports TRBD2, a call that lacks DNA to check it against. Germline CDR1 MNHEY, CDR2 SMNVEV (reference sequence). The CDR3 is 19 residues long. CDR3 protein: CASSIKRLADPTYQETQYF.

The chain combines TRBV3-1 with TRBJ1-6. Germline assignment: CDR1 LGHDT and CDR2 YNNKEL (reference sequence). The CDR3 spans 14 residues. CDR3 region: CASSQGIGSSPLHF.

The chain recombines TRBV10-3 with TRBJ1-5; there is no DNA to check the TCRdb D call of TRBD1. Germline V gives CDR1 ENHRY, CDR2 SYGVKD. CDR3 length: 13 residues. The CDR3 sequence is CAITGRRDQPQHF.

The chain combines TRBV12-3 or TRBV12-4 with TRBJ2-1; TCRdb proposes TRBD2, but this gene call is untestable without DNA. CDR3 length: 19 residues. The CDR3 sequence: CASSSLQRGLAGGRNEQFF.

J is TRBJ2-4 and V is TRBV15; the TRBD1 assignment by TCRdb is unverifiable without DNA. Germline loops: CDR1 LNHNV, CDR2 YYDKDF (reference sequence). CDR3 length equals 14 residues. The CDR3 protein is CATSYRTQGGIQYF.

V gene TRBV4-2 combines with J gene TRBJ2-7; no DNA is available, so the TRBD2 call from TCRdb remains unchecked. Per the germline V gene, CDR1 is LGHNA and CDR2 is YNFKEQ. This CDR3 has 17 residues. The CDR3 reads CASSPWGSGGGSYEQYF.

The chain employs TRBV5-1 and TRBJ1-3; the TCRdb D gene call, TRBD1, has no DNA to confirm it. The CDR3 is 15 amino acids. From germline, CDR1 is SGHRS and CDR2 YFSETQ. The CDR3 here is CASSPGTGTGNTIYF.